In this sample, the clone carrying this TCR beta chain turned up many times. This sample was included in a study of blood T cell repertoires in COVID-19. Generated by immunoSEQ multiplex PCR, the TCRdb table keeps only in-frame clones and is missing some. The table includes roughly 500,000 clones, 80% to 90% detected once. The source of this sequence is a human donor in a cohort sampled during active COVID-19. The specimen sequenced was peripheral blood.

The CDR3 DNA is TGTGCCAGCAGCTTAGGAGTAGCGGATGCCTCCACAGATACGCAGTATTTT. Protein sequence: CASSLGVADASTDTQYF. This chain joins TRBV11-3 and TRBJ2-3; the D gene is possibly TRBD2 (6 bases). Trimming pared 1 base from V and 2 bases from J, leaving 16 bases between. In germline, CDR1 is SGHNT, CDR2 YENEEA. This CDR3 is built from 17 residues.